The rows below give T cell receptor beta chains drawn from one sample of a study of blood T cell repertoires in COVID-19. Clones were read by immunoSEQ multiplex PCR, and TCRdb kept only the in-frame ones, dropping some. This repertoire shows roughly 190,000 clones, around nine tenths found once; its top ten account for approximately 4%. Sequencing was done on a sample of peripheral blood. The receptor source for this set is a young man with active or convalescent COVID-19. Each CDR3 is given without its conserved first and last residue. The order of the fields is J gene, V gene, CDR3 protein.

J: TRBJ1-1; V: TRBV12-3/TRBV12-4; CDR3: ASSSGKRAEAF
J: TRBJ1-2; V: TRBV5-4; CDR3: ASSLGGPGSPYIGYT
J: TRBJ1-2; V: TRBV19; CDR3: ASSLNGVNPYGYT
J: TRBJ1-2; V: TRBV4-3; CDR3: ASSRPGVRDLYGYT
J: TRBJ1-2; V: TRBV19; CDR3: ASSMLSVTYGYT
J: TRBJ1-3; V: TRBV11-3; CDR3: ASSRGQGFSGNTIY
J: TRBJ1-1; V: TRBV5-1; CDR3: ASSPALGQVNTEAF
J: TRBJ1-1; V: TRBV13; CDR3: ASSIDRTTAF
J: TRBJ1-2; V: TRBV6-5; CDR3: ASSSRPDRVGYT
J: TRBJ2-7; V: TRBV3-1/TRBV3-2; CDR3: ASSRSEIADHSYEQY
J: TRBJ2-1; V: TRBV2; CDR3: ASRSPRRGLGGEQF
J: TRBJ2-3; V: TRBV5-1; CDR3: ASSLETGTDTQY
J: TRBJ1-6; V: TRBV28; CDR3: ASSFLNSPLH
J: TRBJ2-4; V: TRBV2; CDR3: ASAGGAKNIQY
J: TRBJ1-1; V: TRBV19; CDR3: ASSAQRGETEAF
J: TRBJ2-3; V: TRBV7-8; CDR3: ASSLLTESTDTQY
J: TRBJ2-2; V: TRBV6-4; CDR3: ASSTSDLAGELF
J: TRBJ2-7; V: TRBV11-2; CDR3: ASSSILGYGHYEQY
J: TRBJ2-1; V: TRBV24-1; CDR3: ATSVGIAGGYEQF
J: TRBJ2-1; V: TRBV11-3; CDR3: ASSFGGGRSSYNEQF
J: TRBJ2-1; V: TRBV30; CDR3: AWSPADTDYNEQF
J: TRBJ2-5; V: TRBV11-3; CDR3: ASSGVEGDQETQY
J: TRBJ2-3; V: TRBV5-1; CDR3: ASSPRSRDRGTDTQY